This T cell receptor beta chain was found in a study of T cell repertoires in ileal Crohn's disease. General study results and limits: High-frequency clones were more common in sorted CD8 than CD4 cells. Compared with non-smokers, active smokers at surgery showed more clonal expansions.

The data were produced by immunoSEQ multiplex PCR, yet TCRdb's version contains in-frame clones alone and is incomplete. This repertoire shows about 5,300 clones, 82% found once; its top ten account for 14% to 15%. A note on this clone: Its target is not known.

The ends were cut back, 10 bases at V and 0 bases at J, with 7 bases in the middle. Germline assignment: CDR1 LNHDA and CDR2 SQIVND (reference sequence). The CDR3 contains 12 residues. The chain employs TRBV19 and TRBJ1-5; the D is unclear. The sample comprised ileal tissue. The sequence was obtained from an adult with Crohn's disease. CDR3 region: CATQDSNQPQHF. Here the CDR3 DNA reads TGTGCCACCCAAGATAGCAATCAGCCCCAGCATTTT.